This TCR beta chain was captured by sequencing in a study of cytomegalovirus exposure and HLA in healthy donors. Findings of the study overall: Rare sequences made up most TCRs, while some public TCRs were found in many donors.

Germline V gene lookup returns CDR1 MNHEY and CDR2 SMNVEV (reference sequence). The CDR3 totals 16 residues. Losses at the gene ends were 3 bases for V and 5 bases for J; bases not matched to a gene: 5. To note about this clone: No antigen is known for it.

Clones were read by immunoSEQ multiplex PCR, and TCRdb kept only the in-frame ones, dropping some. In the table there are 120,000 to 150,000 clones, just over 90% of which are singletons. This chain links TRBV27 with TRBJ2-5, with 14 nucleotides matching TRBD2. Sequenced material: PBMCs. This TCR came from a man aged 18-30 years in good health and CMV-seronegative. The CDR3 nucleotides are TGTGCCAGCAGTTTCGGGACTAGCGGGGGCAGGGAGACCCAGTACTTC. Translated: CASSFGTSGGRETQYF.